Here is one TCR beta chain with its context. The CDR3 runs to 15 residues. V gave up 6 bases and J gave up 3 bases; unmatched junction bases: 8. The germline gives CDR1 MDHEN, CDR2 SYDVKM. The protocol was immunoSEQ multiplex PCR, while the TCRdb copy is restricted to in-frame clones and leaves out a portion. The sample has roughly 500,000 clones, 96% seen once. These data originate in a study of shared clonotypes between healthy human individuals. Study background: Donors had three CD4 naive, three CD4 memory, two CD8 naive and one CD8 memory plate apiece.

Healthy HIV-negative adults without recent acute infections or vaccinations served as donors. The gene calls are TRBV28 and TRBJ2-3; TRBD1 aligns across 8 bases. The clonotype originates from a woman in her twenties or thirties in good health. What was sequenced was naive CD4+ T cells sorted from blood. Subset: CD45RA+ positively selected. The chain's CDR3 is CASSLGQGRTDTQYF. The DNA of the CDR3 is TGTGCCAGCAGCCTCGGACAGGGTAGGACAGATACGCAGTATTTT.